This T cell receptor (beta chain) is from a study of regulatory T cells in long-lasting Graves disease. TCR beta libraries were built with iRepertoire HTBI primers and Arm-PCR of CDR3 regions. TCRdb re-called the multiplex PCR reads with MiXCR, one entry per CDR3 protein. In the table there are approximately 400,000 distinct CDR3 sequences, under 25% of which are singletons. The time point is: persistent/refractory GD, antithyroid drugs over 5 years with positive TRAb. PBMC RNA was the source of the TCR library. A blood draw put about 9 milliliters of peripheral blood into EDTA tubes. This clonotype appeared a few times. Its matching antigen is unknown. CDR3 size: 16 residues. Germline CDR1 is SGHTA and CDR2 is FQGNSA. Trimming left V 3 bases short and J 0 bases short, with 12 bases between. Notes on the study in general: TRBV28, TRBJ1-2 and TRBJ2-5 were segments that persistent disease favored. TCR diversity in persistent Graves' patients was below that of newly diagnosed ones.

The chain uses TRBV7-2 and TRBJ2-4, with D perhaps TRBD2 (6 bases). The TCR was taken from a female donor with Graves disease. Sequencing was performed on peripheral blood mononuclear cells (PBMCs), taken when the disease was refractory, from a patient treated with antithyroid drugs. CDR3 sequence (DNA): TGTGCCAGCAGCTTGGAGGGAACACTAGCCAAAAACATTCAGTACTTC. It specifies CASSLEGTLAKNIQYF.